This T cell receptor beta chain was recorded in a study of response to subunit inactivated influenza vaccine. Overall study results and limits: It was suggested by the authors that few new T cells are recruited by each seasonal influenza vaccination.

TCRdb re-derived calls from the RT-PCR reads in MiXCR, one entry per CDR3 protein. Of 550,000 to 600,000 distinct CDR3 sequences listed, about 10% are singletons. V shed 5 bases and J 4 bases; nucleotides not matched to a gene: 4. This CDR3 comprises 13 residues. In germline, CDR1 is SGHTS, CDR2 YDEGEE. This clonotype was observed many times. Its target is not known. The material sequenced was PBMCs from blood, taken on the day of vaccination. This TCR was recovered from a man aged 50 to 59 who received an inactivated influenza vaccine. This chain links TRBV5-8 with TRBJ1-2; 8 bases agree with TRBD1. CDR3 in amino acids: CASRLTGGYGYTF. In DNA form, the CDR3 reads TGTGCCAGCAGGTTAACAGGGGGCTATGGCTACACCTTC. Full variable domain (rest looked up from reference TRBV5-8 and TRBJ1-2): EAGVTQSPTHLIKTRGQQATLRCSPISGHTSVYWYQQALGLGLQFLLWYDEGEERNRGNFPPRFSGRQFPNYSSELNVNALELEDSALYLCASRLTGGYGYTFGSGTRLTVV.